This T cell receptor (beta chain) derives from a study of Graves' ophthalmopathy and Graves' hyperthyroidism. This clonotype was found many times. RNA transcripts yielded amplified TCR beta CDR3 regions. Following a first-round RT-PCR that used HTBI primers, a second-round multiplex PCR was carried out. TCRdb independently ran MiXCR on the multiplex PCR reads; one entry per CDR3 protein. The sample gives roughly 500,000 distinct CDR3 sequences, over 13% of which show up once; approximately 9.8% is in the top ten. Germline V gene data show CDR1 as MNHNS and CDR2 as SASEGT. V shed 8 bases and J shed 0 bases, with 16 bases lying between them. The CDR3 is 15 residues long.

The gene calls are TRBV6-1 and TRBJ1-1; no clear D gene. The sequenced material came from blood. The TCR originated in a woman in her twenties or thirties with Graves' ophthalmopathy. CDR3 DNA: TGTGCCAGCTCCGAAGTCGGGGAGTTGAACACTGAAGCTTTCTTT. Translation gives CASSEVGELNTEAFF.